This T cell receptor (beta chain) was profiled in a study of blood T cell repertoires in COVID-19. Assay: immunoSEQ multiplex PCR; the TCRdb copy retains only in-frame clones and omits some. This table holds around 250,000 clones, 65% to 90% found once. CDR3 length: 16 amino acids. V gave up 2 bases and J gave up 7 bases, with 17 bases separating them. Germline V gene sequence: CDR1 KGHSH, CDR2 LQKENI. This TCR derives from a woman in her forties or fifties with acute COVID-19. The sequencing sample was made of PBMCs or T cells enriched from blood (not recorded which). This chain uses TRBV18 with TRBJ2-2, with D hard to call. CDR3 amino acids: CASSPYPAGVGGELFF. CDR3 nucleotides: TGTGCCAGCTCACCATATCCTGCTGGAGTCGGCGGGGAGCTGTTTTTT.